Shown below are 8 T cell receptor beta chains from a single sample sequenced in a study of cytomegalovirus exposure and HLA in healthy donors. The PCR had 60 Vbeta and 13 Jbeta primers. The protocol was immunoSEQ multiplex PCR, while the TCRdb copy is restricted to in-frame clones and leaves out a portion. The sample holds 79,000 or so clones; 60% to 80% are singletons and the top ten take about 20%. The sequencing sample was made of PBMCs. These receptors were obtained from a woman aged 35 to 49 in good health and CMV-seropositive.

V gene TRBV9 combines with J gene TRBJ1-5; D gene ambiguous. Per germline, CDR1 SGDLS and CDR2 YYNGEE. There are 15 residues in the CDR3. V lost 4 bases and J lost 1, with 12 bases in between. CDR3 amino acids: CASSRTGGSNQPQHF. The CDR3, as DNA: TGTGCCAGCAGCCGGACGGGAGGCAGCAATCAGCCCCAGCATTTT.

The V call is TRBV5-6, the J call TRBJ1-5, with 8 bases fitting TRBD1. This CDR3 has 14 residues. CDR1 and CDR2 (germline): SGHDT, YYEEEE. The V and J ends lost 2 bases and 4 bases, in that order; junction bases with no gene match: 2. The DNA of the CDR3 is TGTGCCAGCAGCTTACAGGGGGTAAATCAGCCCCAGCATTTT. Residues: CASSLQGVNQPQHF.

The chain combines TRBV5-6 with TRBJ1-2; D unresolved. Deletions cut 1 base from V and 10 bases from J, with 11 bases between. This CDR3 region has 12 residues. The germline CDR1 and CDR2 sequences are SGHDT and YYEEEE. CDR3 amino acids: CASSLPGGLYTF. The CDR3 region has the DNA TGTGCCAGCAGCTTGCCGGGAGGGCTCTACACCTTC.

V and J are TRBV27 and TRBJ2-2; TRBD2 aligns across 8 bases. Looked up from germline, CDR1 is MNHEY and CDR2 is SMNVEV (reference sequence). This CDR3 region has 14 residues. The junction had 1 base not matched to a gene; V was cut back by 3 bases and J by 4 bases. CDR3 protein: CASSFGTSTGELFF. CDR3 nucleotide sequence: TGTGCCAGCAGTTTTGGGACTAGCACCGGGGAGCTGTTTTTT.

V gene TRBV6-1 combines with J gene TRBJ1-4; 8 bases align to TRBD1. CDR1 and CDR2 (germline): MNHNS, SASEGT. The CDR3 sequence is 17 residues long. The trim removed 1 base at V and 7 bases at J, leaving 11 bases unmatched. DNA of the CDR3: TGTGCCAGCAGTGAAGAGGACAGGGTATTCATCACTGAAAAACTGTTTTTT. Translated: CASSEEDRVFITEKLFF.

The CDR3 sequence is CATSRDSGGTEAFF. The CDR3, as DNA: TGTGCCACCAGCAGAGATAGTGGGGGGACTGAAGCTTTCTTT. V gene TRBV15 combines with J gene TRBJ1-1; D may be TRBD1 (5 bases). There are 14 residues in the CDR3. CDR1 and CDR2 (germline): LNHNV, YYDKDF (reference sequence). V lost 0 bases and J 5 bases, leaving 10 bases between the germline ends.

The V and J genes are TRBV30 and TRBJ2-3, with TRBD2 as a possible D gene (6 bases). Trimming took off 0 bases at V and 2 bases at J, with 12 bases between the two ends. From germline, CDR1 is GTSNPN and CDR2 SVGIG (reference sequence). The CDR3 spans 15 residues. In DNA, the CDR3 is TGTGCCTGGAGTGTACGTACTAGCTTCACAGATACGCAGTATTTT. The encoded protein is CAWSVRTSFTDTQYF.

Concerning this clone: The missing conserved phenylalanine or tryptophan at the end of this CDR3 makes a read error likely. It is unclear where the CDR3 begins or ends on the DNA, so no DNA is shown, and the CDR3 is as TCRdb lists it. The gene calls are TRBV5-6 and TRBJ1-1. The V gene's germline CDR1 is SGHDT and CDR2 YYEEEE. The CDR3 is 13 residues long, ends included. The CDR3: CASSLFQRGTEIL.